This TCR beta chain was observed in a study of molecular identifiers for immune sequencing clone quantification. Overall study results and limits: Whereas clones above 20 RNA copies held under 1% of naive-cell molecules, they held over 97% of effector molecules. Detectable among one million naive cells, according to reports, was Jurkat TCR RNA spiked in from one cell.

The CDR3 is 17 residues long. CDR1 is SEHNR, CDR2 FQNEAQ, per germline (reference sequence). V shed 0 bases, J shed 0 bases, and the junction held 7 bases outside the gene matches. This clonotype appeared a few times. What it binds is unknown. Sorting selected naive CD8 T cells with a CD8+CD4-CCR7+CD45RA+ phenotype. Preparation of the bulk TCR libraries relied on previously described methods and listed TCR primers. Each CDR3 protein gets one entry after TCRdb re-called the PCR reads with MiXCR. The sample holds about 510,000 distinct CDR3 sequences, about a fifth seen once. This clonotype was sampled from a human donor in good health. Some libraries in this study had Jurkat cell RNA spiked in. This chain joins TRBV7-9 and TRBJ2-7, with 8 bases lining up with TRBD2. Sequencing was done on a sample of naive CD8+ T cells from blood, with Jurkat cell RNA spiked in. Subset specified: FACS-sorted CD8+CD4-CCR7+CD45RA+ naive T cells. For the CDR3, the DNA is TGTGCCAGCAGCTTAGCGGGTAGCGGGGCCGACTCCTACGAGCAGTACTTC. The encoded protein is CASSLAGSGADSYEQYF.